A selection of T cell receptor beta chains follows, all from one sample in a study of blood T cell repertoires in COVID-19. Generated by immunoSEQ multiplex PCR, the TCRdb table keeps only in-frame clones and is missing some. This table holds around 130,000 clones, less than 90% found once. The sequencing sample was made of PBMCs or T cells enriched from blood (not recorded which). The receptors derive from a woman aged 50 to 65 who had recovered from COVID-19. The CDR3 runs from the conserved cysteine through the conserved F or W. A D gene is named only where the DNA matches it firmly. The listing skips clone size in some rows; elsewhere it reads once, few, many or a size class.

V,D,J,size,DNA,CDR3
TRBV9,TRBD1,TRBJ2-7,.,TGTGCCAGCAGCGTAGCTGGGGACAGGGACGGGGAGCAGTACTTC,CASSVAGDRDGEQYF
TRBV19,TRBD1,TRBJ2-2,.,TGTGCCAGTAGTAAGCTGGGACAGACCACCGGGGAGCTGTTTTTT,CASSKLGQTTGELFF
TRBV11-3,TRBD2,TRBJ2-1,.,TGTGCCAGCAGCTTAGGCGGGGGGGCGGACAATGAGCAGTTCTTC,CASSLGGGADNEQFF
TRBV9,.,TRBJ2-2,.,TGTGCCAGCAGCGTAGACGAGCGGGAGCTGTTTTTT,CASSVDERELFF
TRBV2,.,TRBJ1-5,.,TGTGCCAGCAGTGGGCAGGGCCAGCCCCAGCATTTT,CASSGQGQPQHF
TRBV4-2,.,TRBJ1-1,.,TGTGCCAGCAGCCAAGAAGAGGTGAACACTGAAGCTTTCTTT,CASSQEEVNTEAFF
TRBV15,.,TRBJ1-1,.,TGTGCCACGCGGCGCCAGAACACTGAAGCTTTCTTT,CATRRQNTEAFF
TRBV25-1,.,TRBJ2-1,.,TGTGCCAGCAGCCGCGACAGTACTACAAGTCTGTTCTTC,CASSRDSTTSLFF
TRBV7-9,TRBD1,TRBJ2-3,.,TGTGCCAGCAGCCCGGGACAGGGGGCCGCAGATACGCAGTATTTT,CASSPGQGAADTQYF
TRBV5-1,.,TRBJ1-2,.,TGCGCCAGCAGCTTGAGCGGGTATCCTAACTATGGCTACACCTTC,CASSLSGYPNYGYTF
TRBV18,TRBD1,TRBJ2-7,.,TGTGCCAGCTCATCTCAAGTGACTCTGACAGGGGGCTACGAGCAGTACTTC,CASSSQVTLTGGYEQYF
TRBV15,.,TRBJ1-2,.,TGTGCCACCAGCAGATCAGGAGGTCGAGCCTATGGCTACACCTTC,CATSRSGGRAYGYTF
TRBV5-6,TRBD1,TRBJ2-5,.,TGTGCCAGCAGCTTAGCTTGGGACAGGGGGAACCAAGAGACCCAGTACTTC,CASSLAWDRGNQETQYF
TRBV2,.,TRBJ1-2,.,TGTGCCAGCATTCAACAAGAGGCAGGGGCTAGCTATGGCTACACCTTC,CASIQQEAGASYGYTF
TRBV7-3,TRBD1,TRBJ2-3,.,TGTGCCAGCAGCCGCGGACAGGGGCGCACAGATACGCAGTATTTT,CASSRGQGRTDTQYF
TRBV19,.,TRBJ1-6,.,TGTGCCAGTAGTCCGGGACAATTTAATTCACCCCTCCACTTT,CASSPGQFNSPLHF
TRBV19,TRBD1,TRBJ2-2,few,TGTGCCAGTAGTAGGAGGACAGGGGACACCGGGGAGCTGTTTTTT,CASSRRTGDTGELFF
TRBV6-5,.,TRBJ2-7,.,TGTGCCAGCAGTTACTCGAATCGGGGGACCTACGAGCAGTACTTC,CASSYSNRGTYEQYF
TRBV9,TRBD2,TRBJ2-6,.,TGTGCCAGCAGCGCCCCATGGGGGGGAGGCTCTGGGGCCAACGTCCTGACTTTC,CASSAPWGGGSGANVLTF
TRBV6-5,TRBD1,TRBJ2-7,.,TGTGCCAGCAGTTACTCGGGACAGGGAACCTACGAGCAGTACTTC,CASSYSGQGTYEQYF
TRBV10-3,TRBD1,TRBJ1-6,.,TGTGCCATCAGCCCGGGACAGGGGAGCTCCTATAATTCACCCCTCCACTTT,CAISPGQGSSYNSPLHF
TRBV7-7,TRBD2,TRBJ2-3,.,TGTGCTAGCAGCGCCCGGACTAGCGGGGCGGGAGATACGCAGTATTTT,CASSARTSGAGDTQYF
TRBV19,TRBD2,TRBJ2-7,.,TGTGCCAGTAGTGCCGGGACTAGCGGTACCTACGAGCAGTACTTC,CASSAGTSGTYEQYF
TRBV18,.,TRBJ1-6,once,TGTGCCAGCTCACCAAGCGTTGCAGGAGGGTCCTATAATTCACCCCTCCACTTT,CASSPSVAGGSYNSPLHF
TRBV5-1,TRBD2,TRBJ2-2,.,TGCGCCAGCAGCCCACTAGCGGGGGGAGACACCGGGGAGCTGTTTTTT,CASSPLAGGDTGELFF
TRBV4-1,.,TRBJ1-2,.,TGCGCCAGCAGCCAAGATGAAGGGCCAGGGGGCTACACCTTC,CASSQDEGPGGYTF
TRBV4-3,.,TRBJ2-7,.,TGCGCCAGCAGCCAAGATCGAGGGAGTGGGTACGAGCAGTACTTC,CASSQDRGSGYEQYF
TRBV27,TRBD1,TRBJ1-2,.,TGTGCCAGCAGTTCCACCGGGACAGGGGTTTATGGCTACACCTTC,CASSSTGTGVYGYTF
TRBV10-1,.,TRBJ2-2,.,TGCGCCAGCGGTTCGGGGGAGGACACCGGGGAGCTGTTTTTT,CASGSGEDTGELFF
TRBV12-5,TRBD1,TRBJ1-4,few,TGTGCTAGTGGTTTCTTCGGGACAGGGGGCGAAAAACTGTTTTTT,CASGFFGTGGEKLFF
TRBV7-8,TRBD2,TRBJ2-3,.,TGTGCCAGCAGCCCACTGACGGGGGGGCCTAATACGCAGTATTTT,CASSPLTGGPNTQYF
TRBV5-1,.,TRBJ2-1,.,TGCGCCAGCAGCGGCGGGCCCTCCTACAATGAGCAGTTCTTC,CASSGGPSYNEQFF
TRBV7-2,TRBD2,TRBJ2-3,.,TGTGCCAGCAGCATCAGCGGGACTAGCGGGGGGGCTGGAGAGTATTTT,CASSISGTSGGAGEYF